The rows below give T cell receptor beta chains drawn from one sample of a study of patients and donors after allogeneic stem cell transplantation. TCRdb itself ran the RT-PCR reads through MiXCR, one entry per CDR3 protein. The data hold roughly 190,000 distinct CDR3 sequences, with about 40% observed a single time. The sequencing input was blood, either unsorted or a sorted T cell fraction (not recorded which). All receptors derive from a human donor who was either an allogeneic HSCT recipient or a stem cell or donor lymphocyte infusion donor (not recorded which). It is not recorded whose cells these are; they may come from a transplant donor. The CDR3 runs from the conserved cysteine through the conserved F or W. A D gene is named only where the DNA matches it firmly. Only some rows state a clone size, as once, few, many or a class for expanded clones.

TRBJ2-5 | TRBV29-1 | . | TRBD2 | TGCAGCGTTGAACGGGGGGTTCGGGAGACCCAGTACTTC | CSVERGVRETQYF
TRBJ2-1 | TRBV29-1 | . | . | TGCAGCGTTGATATGAGTTCTATCAATGAGCAGTTCTTC | CSVDMSSINEQFF
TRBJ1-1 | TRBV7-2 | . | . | TGTGCCAGCAGCATCCGGACGGGACTGAACACTGAAGCTTTCTTT | CASSIRTGLNTEAFF
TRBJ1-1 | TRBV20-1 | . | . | TGCAGTGCTATAGGACAAACGAACACTGAAGCTTTCTTT | CSAIGQTNTEAFF
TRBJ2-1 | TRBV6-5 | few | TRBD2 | TGTGCCAGCAGAACCGGGACTAGCGGGAGAAATGAGCAGTTCTTC | CASRTGTSGRNEQFF
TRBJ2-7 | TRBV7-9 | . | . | TGTGCCAGCAGTTTTGCATCCGGAAGGGGTACCTACGAGCAGTACTTC | CASSFASGRGTYEQYF
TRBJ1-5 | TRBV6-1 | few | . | TGTGCCAGCAGTGAAAGGTGGGGCGGAAGCAATCAGCCCCAGCATTTT | CASSERWGGSNQPQHF
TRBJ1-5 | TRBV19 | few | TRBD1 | TGTGCCAGTAGCCTCAGACAGGGGGCTAGAGGTCAGCCCCAGCATTTT | CASSLRQGARGQPQHF
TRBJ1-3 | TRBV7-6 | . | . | TGTGCCAGCAGCTTAAACCGCGGGACTGGAAACACCATATATTTT | CASSLNRGTGNTIYF
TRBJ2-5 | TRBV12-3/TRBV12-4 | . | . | TGTGCCAGCAGTTTAAAGGGGGGGACAACCCAGTACTTC | CASSLKGGTTQYF
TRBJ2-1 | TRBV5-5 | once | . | TGTGCCAGCAGCTTGGGACCACACAATGAGCAGTTCTTC | CASSLGPHNEQFF
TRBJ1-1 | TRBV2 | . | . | TGTGCCAGTGGGAGAGGGGTCACTGAAGCTTTCTTT | CASGRGVTEAFF
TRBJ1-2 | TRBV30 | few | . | TGTGCCTGGAGTGGAGGTTTTGGCTACACCTTC | CAWSGGFGYTF
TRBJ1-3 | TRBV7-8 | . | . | TGTGCCAGCAGCTTACGGAGCCACTCTGGAAACACCATATATTTT | CASSLRSHSGNTIYF
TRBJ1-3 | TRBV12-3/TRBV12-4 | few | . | TGTGCCAGCACCTTGGGGGTTCCTCCCATCACCATATATTTT | CASTLGVPPITIYF
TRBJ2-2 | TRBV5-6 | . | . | TGTGCCAGCAGCTGGGGGAATACCGGGGAGCTGTTTTTT | CASSWGNTGELFF
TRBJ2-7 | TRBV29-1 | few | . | TGCAGCCCGAAAAGCCTGGGAGAGCAGTACTTC | CSPKSLGEQYF
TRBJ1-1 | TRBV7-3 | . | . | TGTGCCAGCAGCTTAACTACCCCCGGCAGGACTGAAGCTTTCTTT | CASSLTTPGRTEAFF
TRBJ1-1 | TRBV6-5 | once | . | TGTGCCAGCAGTTACTGGACCCCCGGGGGGGCGTCGAACACTGAAGCTTTCTTT | CASSYWTPGGASNTEAFF
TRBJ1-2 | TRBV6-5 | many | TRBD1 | TGTGCCAGCAGGAGACAGGGGAACTATGGCTACACCTTC | CASRRQGNYGYTF
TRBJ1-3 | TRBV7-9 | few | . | TGTGCCAGCAGCTTAGCGGTGGACACCATATATTTT | CASSLAVDTIYF
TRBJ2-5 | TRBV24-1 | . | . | TGTGCCACCAGTGATTTGGATACGGGTAAAGAGACCCAGTACTTC | CATSDLDTGKETQYF
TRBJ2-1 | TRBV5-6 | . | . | TGTGCCAGCAGCTCGACGGGCAGTAGCAGGGCCTACAATGAGCAGTTCTTC | CASSSTGSSRAYNEQFF
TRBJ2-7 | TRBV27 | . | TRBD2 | TGTGCCAGCAGTTCCCTAGCGGGAGGTACCTACGAGCAGTACTTC | CASSSLAGGTYEQYF
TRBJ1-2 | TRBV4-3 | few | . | TGCGCCAGCAGCCAAGAGGGGGGGAACTATGGCTACACCTTC | CASSQEGGNYGYTF
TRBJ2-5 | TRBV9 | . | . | TGTGCCAGCAGCGTAGGCACAGCGAGTGGGGTCGAGACCCAGTACTTC | CASSVGTASGVETQYF
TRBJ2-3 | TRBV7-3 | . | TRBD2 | TGTGCCAGCAGCCCTGCCGGGAGGTTGGTTCGGGGCACAGATACGCAGTATTTT | CASSPAGRLVRGTDTQYF
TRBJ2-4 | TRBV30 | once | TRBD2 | TGTGCCTGGGGACTAGCAGACCACGTCAAAAACATTCAGTACTTC | CAWGLADHVKNIQYF
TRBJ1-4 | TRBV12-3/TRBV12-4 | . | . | TGTGCCAGCAGTTGGGGGGGGTTGAGTGAAAAACTGTTTTTT | CASSWGGLSEKLFF
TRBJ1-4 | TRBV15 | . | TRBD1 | TGTGCCACCAGCGTTCCGGGACAGATTGCAACTAATGAAAAACTGTTTTTT | CATSVPGQIATNEKLFF
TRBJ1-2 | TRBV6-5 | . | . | TGTGCCAGCAGTTACTCGAGCCCCGGAGCGCACGGCTACACCTTC | CASSYSSPGAHGYTF